The 17 T cell receptor beta chains in this list originate from one sample, sequenced in a study of cytomegalovirus exposure and HLA in healthy donors. The primer mix had 60 Vbeta and 13 Jbeta primers. Assay used: immunoSEQ multiplex PCR; TCRdb lists only in-frame clones, some missing. The profile shows around 180,000 clones, about four fifths of them singletons. The material sequenced was PBMCs. The receptors come from a girl aged 10 to 17 in good health and CMV-seropositive.

This clone came up once. This chain uses TRBV27 with TRBJ1-1, with TRBD1 as a possible D gene (6 bases). The CDR3 runs 15 residues. Germline CDR1 is MNHEY and CDR2 is SMNVEV (reference sequence). Deletions cut 5 bases from V and 4 bases from J, with 17 bases between. Written as DNA, the CDR3 is TGTGCCAGCAGTCGTAAACAGGGTTTCTTCACTGAAGCTTTCTTT. Its translation is CASSRKQGFFTEAFF.

CDR3 in amino acids: CASSPGQGFPGELFF. The DNA for the CDR3 is TGTGCCAGCAGTCCGGGACAGGGATTTCCCGGGGAGCTGTTTTTT. The chain uses TRBV28 and TRBJ2-2, with 9 bases lining up with TRBD1. V shed 5 bases, J shed 6 bases, and the junction held 7 bases outside the gene matches. Germline assignment: CDR1 MDHEN and CDR2 SYDVKM. The CDR3 consists of 15 residues.

V and J are TRBV5-5 and TRBJ2-5, with 9 bases aligning to TRBD2. This CDR3 is built from 15 residues. The V gene's germline CDR1 is SGHKS and CDR2 YYEKEE (reference sequence). V was pared by 4 bases and J by 7 bases, with 11 bases of the junction left unmatched. The DNA of the CDR3 is TGTGCCAGCAGCGGCGAGGGCGGGGGGGCTACGACCCAGTACTTC. Translated: CASSGEGGGATTQYF.

This clone was seen just once. The V call is TRBV7-9, the J call TRBJ2-2, with D perhaps matching TRBD1 (5 bases). CDR3 size: 16 residues. Germline CDR1 is SEHNR and CDR2 is FQNEAQ (reference sequence). Trimming shortened V by 0 bases and J by 5 bases, and 13 bases separated the two germline ends. The CDR3 loop reads CASSLAPKTATGELFF. In nucleotides, the CDR3 is TGTGCCAGCAGCTTAGCCCCAAAGACAGCTACCGGGGAGCTGTTTTTT.

The chain joins TRBV5-6 to TRBJ2-7; 9 positions match TRBD1. The CDR3 extends over 14 amino acids. Trimming cost V 3 bases and J 4 bases; bases outside gene matches: 5. Germline-derived CDR1 and CDR2 are SGHDT and YYEEEE. The chain's CDR3 is CASSSGTGNYEQYF. The CDR3 DNA is TGTGCCAGCAGCTCCGGGACAGGGAATTACGAGCAGTACTTC.

This chain joins TRBV5-6 and TRBJ2-7; D is undetermined. Germline CDR1 reads SGHDT; CDR2 reads YYEEEE. The V end was cut by 2 bases, the J end by 5 bases, with 5 bases between. The CDR3 runs 11 residues. For the CDR3, the DNA is TGTGCCAGCAGCTTACATCACGAGCAGTACTTC. It is translated as CASSLHHEQYF.

This clone came up once. This chain connects TRBV19 to TRBJ2-3; D remains unclear. The CDR3 extends over 13 amino acids. Looked up from germline, CDR1 is LNHDA and CDR2 is SQIVND (reference sequence). V shed 3 bases and J shed 3 bases, with 7 bases lying between them. The CDR3 sequence: CASSMASTDTQYF. CDR3 bases: TGTGCCAGTAGTATGGCCAGTACAGATACGCAGTATTTT. Drawing the rest from reference TRBV19 and TRBJ2-3, the complete variable domain is DGGITQSPKYLFRKEGQNVTLSCEQNLNHDAMYWYRQDPGQGLRLIYYSQIVNDFQKGDIAEGYSVSREKKESFPLTVTSAQKNPTAFYLCASSMASTDTQYFGPGTRLTVL.

The rearrangement joins TRBV5-4 to TRBJ1-1; maybe TRBD1 (5 bases). Germline CDR1 is SGHNT and CDR2 is YYREEE (reference sequence). The V end was cut by 4 bases, the J end by 0 bases, with 10 bases between. This CDR3 is built from 14 residues. CDR3 bases: TGTGCCAGCAGCCGGGGAGGGGTGAACACTGAAGCTTTCTTT. It encodes CASSRGGVNTEAFF.

V gene TRBV13 combines with J gene TRBJ1-3; no reliable D call. This CDR3 has 14 residues. Germline-derived CDR1 and CDR2 are PRHDT and FYEKMQ (reference sequence). Trimming shortened V by 2 bases and J by 1 base, and 6 bases separated the two germline ends. CDR3 in amino acids: CASSLRESGNTIYF. CDR3 bases: TGTGCCAGCAGCTTAAGGGAGTCTGGAAACACCATATATTTT.

CDR3 sequence (DNA): TGTGCCAGCAGGGCCCAGGCGAACACCGGGGAGCTGTTTTTT. Its translation is CASRAQANTGELFF. The rearrangement links TRBV7-6 to TRBJ2-2; D gene ambiguous. Trimming shortened V by 6 bases and J by 0 bases, and 8 bases separated the two germline ends. Germline V CDR1 and CDR2: SGHVS, FNYEAQ. The CDR3 is made up of 14 amino acids.

This chain uses TRBV9 with TRBJ2-3; no firm D call. The CDR3 runs 13 residues. V was trimmed by 2 bases and J by 2 bases, leaving 6 bases between them. The germline V gene has CDR1 SGDLS and CDR2 YYNGEE. Here the CDR3 reads CASSVLLTDTQYF. The CDR3 region has the DNA TGTGCCAGCAGCGTCTTACTCACAGATACGCAGTATTTT.

This clone was detected once. The chain combines TRBV6-4 with TRBJ2-3; 15 bases are a match to TRBD2. Germline V gene data show CDR1 as MRHNA and CDR2 as SNTAGT. With V trimmed by 4 bases and J by 6 bases, 5 bases remained unmatched. The CDR3 has 16 residues. CDR3 sequence (DNA): TGTGCCAGCAGTGCGGGACTAGCGGGGGGCGAGGATACGCAGTATTTT. Encoded protein: CASSAGLAGGEDTQYF.

This clone has more than one count but fewer than ten. This chain uses TRBV11-3 with TRBJ1-5; 7 nucleotides agree with TRBD1. With 5 bases clipped from V and 4 bases from J, the junction kept 8 bases outside the gene matches. This CDR3 has 15 amino acids. The germline CDR1 and CDR2 sequences are SGHNT and YENEEA. CDR3 region: CASSGYRGPNQPQHF. The CDR3 region has the DNA TGTGCCAGCAGCGGATACAGGGGCCCAAATCAGCCCCAGCATTTT. Looking up the rest from reference TRBV11-3 and TRBJ1-5 gives the full variable domain: EAGVVQSPRYKIIEKKQPVAFWCNPISGHNTLYWYLQNLGQGPELLIRYENEEAVDDSQLPKDRFSAERLKGVDSTLKIQPAELGDSAVYLCASSGYRGPNQPQHFGDGTRLSIL.

The chain is built from TRBV6-4 and TRBJ2-1; TRBD2 matches at 8 bases. Losses at the gene ends were 3 bases for V and 9 bases for J; bases not matched to a gene: 7. Germline V CDR1 and CDR2: MRHNA, SNTAGT. This CDR3 region has 14 residues. The CDR3 here is CASSDEAGVGEQFF. The CDR3, as DNA: TGTGCCAGCAGTGATGAAGCGGGGGTCGGTGAGCAGTTCTTC.

This clone was recorded a few times. This rearrangement joins TRBV28 to TRBJ1-2; perhaps TRBD1 as D (5 bases). The V gene lost 5 bases and the J gene lost 4 bases, with 8 bases spanning the gap. Germline lookup yields CDR1 MDHEN and CDR2 SYDVKM. The CDR3 spans 12 residues. For the CDR3, the DNA is TGTGCCAGCAGTGGGGGGTCCTATGGCTACACCTTC. The encoded protein is CASSGGSYGYTF.

This sequence joins TRBV2 and TRBJ1-5; 9 bases align to TRBD1. Per the germline V gene, CDR1 is SNHLY and CDR2 is FYNNEI. This CDR3 spans 17 amino acids. The V gene end was trimmed by 4 bases and the J gene end by 3 bases; junction bases not matched to a gene: 10. The CDR3 protein is CASSGGQGRGHNQPQHF. CDR3 DNA: TGTGCCAGCAGTGGGGGACAGGGAAGGGGACACAATCAGCCCCAGCATTTT.

The J gene is TRBJ1-2, the V gene TRBV4-1, with 7 bases aligning to TRBD1. J was trimmed by 3 bases and V by 0 bases; bases with no gene match: 4. The germline gives CDR1 MGHRA, CDR2 YSYEKL. This CDR3 has 15 residues. CDR3 in amino acids: CASSQDNDRDYGYTF. DNA of the CDR3: TGCGCCAGCAGCCAAGACAACGACAGGGACTATGGCTACACCTTC.